The next 31 T cell receptor beta chains were all read from a single sample in a study of OX40 agonist ivuxolimab in advanced cancers. Profiled with immunoSEQ multiplex PCR; TCRdb holds only in-frame clones, not every one. Of about 110,000 clones detected, around 90% appear once; the ten largest clones hold around 0.27%. The material sequenced was CD4+ or CD8+ T cells sorted from blood, taken in a trial of the OX40 agonist ivuxolimab. These TCRs come from an adult with an advanced solid tumor such as melanoma, head and neck, liver or kidney cancer.

The CDR3 sequence is CASSLVSGVNQPQHF. The CDR3 coding sequence is TGTGCCAGCAGCTTAGTGAGCGGGGTTAATCAGCCCCAGCATTTT. This chain uses TRBV7-8 with TRBJ1-5; D call uncertain. Trimming shortened V by 1 base and J by 4 bases, and 11 bases separated the two germline ends. This CDR3 is 15 amino acids long. Germline V gene lookup returns CDR1 SGHVS and CDR2 FQNEAQ.

This clone was observed a handful of times. The junction departs from the called germline gene at one end, perhaps through a read error. V gene TRBV7-7 combines with J gene TRBJ2-1, with TRBD1 matching over 7 bases. CDR3 length: 15 residues. The germline gives CDR1 SSHAT, CDR2 FNYEAQ (reference sequence). The CDR3 region has the DNA TGTGCTAGCAGCTACGGTACAGGGGAGTACGATGAGCAGTTCTTC. It translates to CASSYGTGEYDEQFF.

The CDR3 sequence is CASRWDAGEKLFF. Written as DNA, the CDR3 is TGTGCCAGCAGGTGGGACGCCGGGGAAAAACTGTTTTTT. This chain connects TRBV6-5 to TRBJ1-4; D possibly corresponds to TRBD1 (5 bases). Trimming left V 6 bases short and J 8 bases short, with 13 bases between. The CDR3 contains 13 residues. The germline CDR1 and CDR2 sequences are MNHEY and SVGAGI.

The V call is TRBV5-4, the J call TRBJ2-1; 7 bases line up with TRBD2. Germline values: CDR1 SGHNT, CDR2 YYREEE (reference sequence). The V and J ends lost 9 bases and 6 bases, in that order; junction bases with no gene match: 12. The CDR3 is made up of 14 amino acids. CDR3: CATRQRGSGNEQFF. In nucleotides, the CDR3 is TGTGCCACCCGTCAGCGGGGATCAGGCAATGAGCAGTTCTTC.

The rearrangement links TRBV4-3 to TRBJ2-7, with TRBD1 identical over 7 bases. CDR1 and CDR2 (germline): LGHNA, YSLEER. With V trimmed by 0 bases and J by 1 base, 3 bases remained unmatched. The CDR3 spans 15 residues. Written as DNA, the CDR3 is TGCGCCAGCAGCCAAGAGACAGGGATTTCCTACGAGCAGTACTTC. Protein product: CASSQETGISYEQYF.

The V gene is TRBV5-4, the J gene TRBJ1-5; maybe TRBD1 (6 bases). CDR1 SGHNT and CDR2 YYREEE come from the germline V gene (reference sequence). The CDR3 consists of 14 residues. V lost 1 base to trimming and J lost 3 bases, with 8 bases between them. The CDR3 DNA reads TGTGCCAGCAGCTTGTCAGGGGTCAATCAGCCCCAGCATTTT. Translation gives CASSLSGVNQPQHF.

The genes are TRBV19 and TRBJ2-7; the D gene is possibly TRBD1 (6 bases). CDR1 LNHDA and CDR2 SQIVND come from the germline V gene (reference sequence). The CDR3 has 18 amino acids. V was pared by 1 base and J by 4 bases, with 23 bases between. The chain's CDR3 is CASSIAPKTGRVIYEQYF. In DNA, the CDR3 is TGTGCCAGTAGTATAGCCCCTAAGACAGGACGGGTTATTTACGAGCAGTACTTC.

The V and J genes are TRBV11-2 and TRBJ1-1; no definite D call. The CDR3 is 15 residues long. Germline V gene lookup returns CDR1 SGHAT and CDR2 FQNNGV. V shed 7 bases and J shed 1 base, with 16 bases lying between them. The CDR3, as DNA: TGTGCCAGCACCCTAAATCGACTTTCGAACACTGAAGCTTTCTTT. Translation: CASTLNRLSNTEAFF.

The J gene is TRBJ2-3, the V gene TRBV19; possibly TRBD1 or TRBD2 for D (5 bases each). The CDR3 runs 14 residues. V was shortened by 8 bases and J by 2 bases, with 14 bases between the two germline ends. Germline loops: CDR1 LNHDA, CDR2 SQIVND (reference sequence). The CDR3 nucleotides read TGTGCCAGTGGACACGGAGGCTTCACAGATACGCAGTATTTT. Translation gives CASGHGGFTDTQYF. Looking up the rest from reference TRBV19 and TRBJ2-3 gives the full variable domain: DGGITQSPKYLFRKEGQNVTLSCEQNLNHDAMYWYRQDPGQGLRLIYYSQIVNDFQKGDIAEGYSVSREKKESFPLTVTSAQKNPTAFYLCASGHGGFTDTQYFGPGTRLTVL.

The J gene is TRBJ1-3, the V gene TRBV9; D possibly corresponds to TRBD1 (6 bases). CDR3 length equals 15 residues. Trimming took off 7 bases at V and 2 bases at J, with 16 bases between the two ends. Germline V gene data show CDR1 as SGDLS and CDR2 as YYNGEE. The CDR3: CASGSEQGAGNTIYF. The CDR3 DNA reads as TGTGCCAGCGGCAGTGAACAGGGAGCTGGAAACACCATATATTTT. Full variable domain (missing parts from reference TRBV9 and TRBJ1-3): DSGVTQTPKHLITATGQRVTLRCSPRSGDLSVYWYQQSLDQGLQFLIQYYNGEERAKGNILERFSAQQFPDLHSELNLSSLELGDSALYFCASGSEQGAGNTIYFGEGSWLTVV.

The V gene is TRBV6-1, the J gene TRBJ1-4; perhaps TRBD1 as D (5 bases). The V end lost 8 bases, the J end lost 5 bases, and 15 bases lay between the germline ends. Looked up from germline, CDR1 is MNHNS and CDR2 is SASEGT. The CDR3 has 14 amino acids. CDR3: CASVPGLQNEKLFF. The CDR3, as DNA: TGTGCCAGCGTCCCAGGGTTGCAAAATGAAAAACTGTTTTTT.

The rearrangement uses TRBV7-9 and TRBJ1-4; perhaps TRBD1 as D (5 bases). The CDR3 contains 16 residues. V was shortened by 1 base and J by 2 bases, with 11 bases between the two germline ends. Germline loops: CDR1 SEHNR, CDR2 FQNEAQ (reference sequence). CDR3 sequence reads: CASSLGVGDTNEKLFF. DNA of the CDR3: TGTGCCAGCAGCTTAGGCGTGGGGGACACTAATGAAAAACTGTTTTTT.

As for this clone: Different DNA sequences within this sample yield the same CDR3. The V and J genes are TRBV30 and TRBJ2-6; 9 nucleotides align to TRBD1. The CDR3 has 18 residues. After removal of 3 bases from V and 0 bases from J, the junction contained 9 bases not matched to a gene. CDR1 is GTSNPN and CDR2 is SVGIG in the germline V gene (reference sequence). DNA for the CDR3: TGTGCCTGGAGGGGGGGACAGGGATTTTACTCTGGGGCCAACGTCCTGACTTTC. It codes for CAWRGGQGFYSGANVLTF.

The genes are TRBV5-4 and TRBJ2-5; the match to TRBD1 covers 9 bases. Germline values: CDR1 SGHNT, CDR2 YYREEE (reference sequence). The CDR3 spans 15 residues. V was pared by 1 base and J by 2 bases, with 3 bases of the junction left unmatched. CDR3 protein: CASSLRDRVQETQYF. The CDR3, as DNA: TGTGCCAGCAGCTTGAGGGACAGGGTACAAGAGACCCAGTACTTC.

The chain couples TRBV6-5 to TRBJ1-1, with D possibly being TRBD1 (6 bases). Trimming took off 5 bases at V and 8 bases at J, with 12 bases between the two ends. The CDR3 spans 12 residues. Germline CDR1 is MNHEY and CDR2 is SVGAGI. The CDR3 region is CASSERGAEAFF. The CDR3 nucleotides read TGTGCCAGCAGTGAACGGGGGGCGGAAGCTTTCTTT.

The genes are TRBV2 and TRBJ1-5, with no clear D. The CDR3 is 13 residues long. V lost 5 bases and J lost 7, with 12 bases in between. The germline V gene has CDR1 SNHLY and CDR2 FYNNEI. The CDR3 coding sequence is TGTGCCAGCAGTAAAACCTTGGGGCAGCCCCAGCATTTT. Amino acids: CASSKTLGQPQHF.

This chain connects TRBV5-1 to TRBJ2-7; D might be TRBD1 (6 bases). Trimming removed 4 bases from V and 2 bases from J, with 13 bases in between. Germline V gene data show CDR1 as SGHRS and CDR2 as YFSETQ. The CDR3 covers 14 residues. CDR3 DNA: TGCGCCAGCAGCCCGGGGACACCAACCTACGAGCAGTACTTC. Amino acid sequence: CASSPGTPTYEQYF.

The chain employs TRBV5-4 and TRBJ1-1, with D perhaps TRBD1 (6 bases). Trimming removed 4 bases from V and 3 bases from J, with 19 bases in between. This CDR3 is built from 16 residues. CDR1 is SGHNT and CDR2 is YYREEE in the germline V gene (reference sequence). This CDR3 reads CASSLGGPSGYTEAFF. CDR3 in DNA: TGTGCCAGCAGCCTCGGGGGGCCGTCGGGTTACACTGAAGCTTTCTTT.

This clone showed up just once. The chain couples TRBV7-6 to TRBJ1-4; D gene unclear. Trimming took 5 bases from V and 8 from J, leaving 15 bases between them. The germline V gene has CDR1 SGHVS and CDR2 FNYEAQ. The CDR3 consists of 14 residues. CDR3 in DNA: TGTGCCAGCAGCCCGGGGTCAAATGGGGAAAAACTGTTTTTT. Its translation is CASSPGSNGEKLFF.

The rearrangement links TRBV6-1 to TRBJ2-7, with TRBD1 as a possible D gene (5 bases). Germline CDR1 and CDR2: MNHNS and SASEGT. V lost 3 bases and J 4 bases, leaving 16 bases between the germline ends. There are 15 residues in the CDR3. In DNA, the CDR3 is TGTGCCAGCAGTGACGAACAGGCGTTGGGGTACGAGCAGTACTTC. It encodes CASSDEQALGYEQYF.

This rearrangement joins TRBV18 to TRBJ2-2; the D gene is possibly TRBD2 (5 bases). The germline CDR1 and CDR2 sequences are KGHSH and LQKENI. The CDR3 extends over 15 amino acids. With 5 bases removed from V and 7 bases from J, the gap between germline ends came to 17 bases. The CDR3 nucleotides read TGTGCCAGCTCAGACGGTGAACTAGTTGGCGGGGAGCTGTTTTTT. Protein sequence: CASSDGELVGGELFF.

A word on this clone: A junction boundary mismatches the germline segment, possibly from a read error. Other nucleotide sequences in the sample specify the same CDR3. The chain has TRBV2 and TRBJ1-1; D unresolved. The length of the CDR3 is 14 residues. Germline CDR1 is SNHLY and CDR2 is FYNNEI. CDR3 coding DNA: TGTGCCAGCAGTCGGACTTTCTTGAACACTGAAGCCTTCTTT. This gives the protein CASSRTFLNTEAFF.

V and J are TRBV5-1 and TRBJ2-3; 9 bases agree with TRBD1. The junction had 7 bases not matched to a gene; V was cut back by 4 bases and J by 1 base. CDR3 length: 16 amino acids. Germline CDR1 is SGHRS and CDR2 is YFSETQ. The CDR3 spells CASSIGQGRGTDTQYF. As DNA, the CDR3 is TGCGCCAGCAGCATCGGACAGGGGCGGGGCACAGATACGCAGTATTTT.

The chain couples TRBV30 to TRBJ1-6, with D perhaps TRBD1 (5 bases). CDR1 GTSNPN and CDR2 SVGIG come from the germline V gene (reference sequence). Trimming cost V 5 bases and J 14 bases, with 16 bases left between them. The CDR3 is made up of 12 amino acids. This chain's CDR3 is CAWAREVGTLHF. The CDR3 DNA reads TGTGCCTGGGCCAGGGAGGTGGGAACCCTCCACTTT.

This chain links TRBV6-5 with TRBJ2-1; 11 nucleotides align to TRBD2. With V trimmed by 4 bases and J by 12 bases, 11 bases remained unmatched. There are 15 residues in the CDR3. The germline CDR1 and CDR2 sequences are MNHEY and SVGAGI. This CDR3 is CASSSGLAVLPWQFF. CDR3 in DNA: TGTGCCAGCAGTTCGGGACTAGCGGTACTCCCTTGGCAGTTCTTC.

V is TRBV27 and J is TRBJ1-6; unclear D gene. Germline-derived CDR1 and CDR2 are MNHEY and SMNVEV (reference sequence). The V end lost 6 bases, the J end lost 4 bases, and 4 bases lay between the germline ends. The CDR3 loop spans 12 amino acids. In DNA form, the CDR3 reads TGTGCCAGCAGCCAGTATAATTCACCCCTCCACTTT. The encoded protein is CASSQYNSPLHF.

The J gene is TRBJ2-1, the V gene TRBV28; 8 positions match TRBD1. Germline V lookup: CDR1 MDHEN, CDR2 SYDVKM. The V and J ends lost 7 bases and 3 bases, in that order; junction bases with no gene match: 8. The CDR3 contains 15 residues. CDR3 nucleotides: TGTGCCAGCATTCAGGGGGCCGAGGGCTACAATGAGCAGTTCTTC. This translates into CASIQGAEGYNEQFF. The full variable domain, with the rest looked up from reference TRBV28 and TRBJ2-1, is DVKVTQSSRYLVKRTGEKVFLECVQDMDHENMFWYRQDPGLGLRLIYFSYDVKMKEKGDIPEGYSVSREKKERFSLILESASTNQTSMYLCASIQGAEGYNEQFFGPGTRLTVL.

The gene calls are TRBV11-3 and TRBJ2-7; 8 bases map to TRBD1. V lost 8 bases, J lost 6 bases, and 15 bases stayed unmatched. The V gene's germline CDR1 is SGHNT and CDR2 YENEEA. CDR3 length: 15 residues. CDR3 residues: CASAGGTGEGSEQYF. For the CDR3, the DNA is TGTGCCAGCGCCGGAGGGACAGGTGAAGGGAGCGAGCAGTACTTC.

The rearrangement links TRBV6-5 to TRBJ2-5, with a tentative D call TRBD1 (5 bases). The CDR3 extends over 15 amino acids. The germline CDR1 and CDR2 sequences are MNHEY and SVGAGI. V was pared by 8 bases and J by 3 bases, with 19 bases between. This chain's CDR3 is CASGITGSTKETQYF. The CDR3, as DNA: TGTGCCAGCGGGATTACAGGATCTACGAAAGAGACCCAGTACTTC.

The chain carries TRBV9 and TRBJ2-1; 10 nucleotides line up with TRBD2. The CDR3 is made up of 17 amino acids. V was pared by 3 bases and J by 0 bases, with 6 bases of the junction left unmatched. CDR1 and CDR2 from the germline V gene are SGDLS and YYNGEE. This chain's CDR3 is CASSGPGLATSYNEQFF. CDR3 DNA: TGTGCCAGCAGCGGTCCGGGACTAGCGACCTCCTACAATGAGCAGTTCTTC.

The chain joins TRBV5-8 to TRBJ2-1; 8 positions match TRBD2. This CDR3 contains 16 residues. The trim removed 3 bases at V and 8 bases at J, leaving 13 bases unmatched. Germline CDR1 is SGHTS and CDR2 is YDEGEE. In DNA, the CDR3 is TGTGCCAGCAGCTCACTCGGGGAGCGGGAGATGGATGAGCAGTTCTTC. As protein: CASSSLGEREMDEQFF. Full variable domain (remainder filled in from reference TRBV5-8 and TRBJ2-1): EAGVTQSPTHLIKTRGQQATLRCSPISGHTSVYWYQQALGLGLQFLLWYDEGEERNRGNFPPRFSGRQFPNYSSELNVNALELEDSALYLCASSSLGEREMDEQFFGPGTRLTVL.